One sample yielded the 15 T cell receptor beta chains listed below, sequenced in a study of blood T cell repertoires in COVID-19. Some clones are missing from TCRdb's copy, which holds only in-frame ones; the method was immunoSEQ multiplex PCR. In the table there are 150,000 to 200,000 clones, 85% to 90% of which are singletons. Input material: peripheral blood. The receptors derive from a woman aged 18-29 years who had recovered from COVID-19.

CDR3 bases: TGTGCCACGTCCCGGGGGGGCCATGGCTACACCTTC. Amino acid sequence: CATSRGGHGYTF. The chain is built from TRBV24-1 and TRBJ1-2; D possibly corresponds to TRBD1 (6 bases). Germline lookup yields CDR1 KGHDR and CDR2 SFDVKD. The V and J ends lost 10 bases and 6 bases respectively, with 14 bases between them. The length of the CDR3 is 12 residues.

The V and J genes are TRBV29-1 and TRBJ1-2; D uncertain. The CDR3 runs to 16 residues. Deletions cut 7 bases from V and 0 bases from J, with 21 bases between. Germline V gene data show CDR1 as SQVTM and CDR2 as ANQGSEA. CDR3 in DNA: TGCAGCGCCGTAAGTGGAGGGAGGAAGACTAACTATGGCTACACCTTC. Protein product: CSAVSGGRKTNYGYTF.

The chain links TRBV5-1 to TRBJ2-3, with 7 bases identical to TRBD2. There are 17 residues in the CDR3. Germline loops: CDR1 SGHRS, CDR2 YFSETQ. Trimming removed 1 base from V and 0 bases from J; junction bases left unmatched: 8. CDR3 residues: CASSLLGLAESTDTQYF. DNA of the CDR3: TGCGCCAGCAGCTTGTTGGGGCTAGCGGAAAGCACAGATACGCAGTATTTT.

CDR3 in amino acids: CASSGTTGARGNQPQHF. The CDR3 DNA is TGCGCCAGCAGCGGAACGACAGGGGCGAGGGGCAATCAGCCCCAGCATTTT. The chain joins TRBV5-1 to TRBJ1-5; 8 bases agree with TRBD1. The CDR3 is 17 amino acids. The V gene end was trimmed by 4 bases and the J gene end by 2 bases; junction bases not matched to a gene: 11. Germline V gene sequence: CDR1 SGHRS, CDR2 YFSETQ.

This chain links TRBV2 with TRBJ2-7; 7 bases agree with TRBD2. The CDR3 contains 13 residues. Per the germline V gene, CDR1 is SNHLY and CDR2 is FYNNEI. Losses at the gene ends were 4 bases for V and 5 bases for J; bases not matched to a gene: 5. The CDR3 sequence is CASSATGTNEQYV. The CDR3 DNA reads TGTGCCAGCAGTGCGACCGGGACTAACGAGCAGTACGTC.

V usage is TRBV7-3 and J usage is TRBJ2-7; tentative D call: TRBD2 (5 bases). The CDR3 contains 15 residues. Trimming left V 5 bases short and J 1 base short, with 15 bases between. Germline CDR1 and CDR2: SGHTA and FQGTGA. DNA for the CDR3: TGTGCCAGCAGCCCATCGGCGGGCCCGTCCTACGAGCAGTACTTC. Its protein product is CASSPSAGPSYEQYF.

The chain carries TRBV25-1 and TRBJ1-1, with 8 bases lining up with TRBD1. The V gene end was trimmed by 6 bases and the J gene end by 5 bases; junction bases not matched to a gene: 8. This CDR3 has 14 amino acids. In germline, CDR1 is MGHDK, CDR2 SYGVNS. The CDR3 here is CASRPQGASTEAFF. The CDR3 DNA is TGTGCCAGCAGGCCCCAGGGGGCTAGTACTGAAGCTTTCTTT.

On this clone itself: The junction departs from the called germline gene at one end, perhaps through a read error. The rearrangement links TRBV6-1 to TRBJ2-1, with TRBD2 as a possible D gene (7 bases). Germline CDR1 reads MNHNS; CDR2 reads SASEGT. The CDR3 is 17 residues long. The CDR3 DNA follows: TGTGCCAGCATTGATGGGGGGGCCTTTTTCTCCCACAATGAGCAGTTCTTC. It codes for CASIDGGAFFSHNEQFF.

The V call is TRBV6-5, the J call TRBJ2-4, with 14 positions matching TRBD2. The CDR3 sequence is 15 residues long. V shed 6 bases, J shed 7 bases, and the junction held 5 bases outside the gene matches. Germline V gene sequence: CDR1 MNHEY, CDR2 SVGAGI. The CDR3, as DNA: TGTGCCAGCAGCCCGACTAGCGGGGGGGCCAACATTCAGTACTTC. Its translation: CASSPTSGGANIQYF.

This rearrangement joins TRBV14 to TRBJ1-3; D ambiguous. Trimming pared 0 bases from V and 3 bases from J, leaving 9 bases between. This CDR3 has 15 amino acids. Germline values: CDR1 SGHDN, CDR2 FVKESK. The DNA for the CDR3 is TGTGCCAGCAGCCAAGATCGACTTATTGGAAACACCATATATTTT. It is translated as CASSQDRLIGNTIYF.

The genes are TRBV5-4 and TRBJ2-5; D is possibly TRBD2 (6 bases). Germline values: CDR1 SGHNT, CDR2 YYREEE (reference sequence). The CDR3 covers 14 residues. Deletions cut 1 base from V and 0 bases from J, with 7 bases between. This CDR3 is CASSLIADQETQYF. The CDR3 region has the DNA TGTGCCAGCAGCTTGATAGCGGACCAAGAGACCCAGTACTTC.

V gene TRBV7-2 combines with J gene TRBJ2-1, with 11 bases fitting TRBD2. V gave up 5 bases and J gave up 7 bases; unmatched junction bases: 10. This CDR3 is 16 amino acids long. Germline V gene data show CDR1 as SGHTA and CDR2 as FQGNSA. CDR3 nucleotides: TGTGCCAGCAGCCCCAGTAGCGGGAGGGCCAGGAATGAGCAGTTCTTC. Translating gives CASSPSSGRARNEQFF.

The chain uses TRBV9 and TRBJ2-5, with 9 nucleotides matching TRBD2. The CDR3 consists of 15 residues. Germline V gene sequence: CDR1 SGDLS, CDR2 YYNGEE. Trimming took 0 bases from V and 3 from J; bases not matched to a gene: 3. The CDR3 bases are TGTGCCAGCAGCGTAGAAGGGACTAGCAAAGAGACCCAGTACTTC. This sequence encodes CASSVEGTSKETQYF.

The chain employs TRBV27 and TRBJ1-1; maybe TRBD1 (5 bases). The ends were cut back, 6 bases at V and 0 bases at J, with 11 bases in the middle. The CDR3 extends over 14 amino acids. CDR1 is MNHEY and CDR2 is SMNVEV in the germline V gene (reference sequence). For the CDR3, the DNA is TGTGCCAGCAGAACGGGGGTGATGAACACTGAAGCTTTCTTT. Encoded protein: CASRTGVMNTEAFF.

The chain carries TRBV7-8 and TRBJ1-2, with 8 nucleotides matching TRBD1. The ends lost 2 bases at V and 6 bases at J; junction bases unmatched: 2. CDR3 length: 13 amino acids. Per germline, CDR1 SGHVS and CDR2 FQNEAQ. This CDR3 is CASSLRTGNGYTF. DNA of the CDR3: TGTGCCAGCAGCTTACGGACAGGGAATGGCTACACCTTC. The variable domain in full, completed from reference TRBV7-8 and TRBJ1-2, reads GAGVSQSPRYKVAKRGQDVALRCDPISGHVSLFWYQQALGQGPEFLTYFQNEAQLDKSGLPSDRFFAERPEGSVSTLKIQRTQQEDSAVYLCASSLRTGNGYTFGSGTRLTVV.